This T cell receptor beta chain originates from a study of Ad26.COV2.S vaccination and SARS-CoV-2 variants. Points from the study as a whole: Total responses of T cells may have been underestimated by the analyses of TCR breadth and depth. Recipients given vaccine exceeded placebo recipients in spike-specific TCR breadth. Vaccinees reportedly had broad spike-specific CD8+ and CD4+ T cell responses.

V gave up 2 bases and J gave up 0 bases, with 18 bases separating them. The CDR3 consists of 19 residues. Germline CDR1 is SGHDT and CDR2 is YYEEEE. The protocol was immunoSEQ multiplex PCR, while the TCRdb copy is restricted to in-frame clones and leaves out a portion. The sample has over 300,000 clones; about four fifths are singletons. Comments on this clone: No antigen is known for it.

Regarding treatment: some 20 received Ad26.COV2.S at low or high dose, single or two shots; five or six received placebo; per-sample allocation not given. Sampling was done on day 63 after the first vaccine or placebo injection. The chain links TRBV5-6 to TRBJ2-6; a possible D gene is TRBD1 (5 bases). This sample comprised peripheral blood, obtained in a trial of Ad26.COV2.S vaccine versus placebo. The clonotype was recovered from a person aged 18-60 years who received the Ad26.COV2.S COVID-19 vaccine or a placebo. CDR3 loop: CASSLLELAGFSGANVLTF. Here the CDR3 DNA reads TGTGCCAGCAGCTTACTCGAGTTGGCAGGGTTCTCTGGGGCCAACGTCCTGACTTTC.